Listed below are T cell receptor beta chains from one sample, sequenced in a study of blood T cell repertoires in COVID-19. Only in-frame clones appear in the TCRdb table, and some are missing; sequencing was by immunoSEQ multiplex PCR. The repertoire holds 100,000 to 150,000 clones, with 85% to 90% as singletons. The specimen sequenced was peripheral blood. All receptors derive from a man older than 75 with active or convalescent COVID-19. The CDR3 runs from the conserved cysteine through the conserved F or W. Each record gives: clone size, D gene, V gene, J gene, CDR3 DNA, CDR3 protein. A D gene is named only where the DNA matches it firmly. Rows may omit the clone size; those that give it use once, few, many or a size class.

.	TRBD2	TRBV18	TRBJ2-3	TGTGCCAGCTCAAGGAGCGGGGGGGCCCGGGATACGCAGTATTTT	CASSRSGGARDTQYF
.	.	TRBV10-3	TRBJ1-5	TGTGCCATCAGGAGTTCGACAGAGAATCAGCCCCAGCATTTT	CAIRSSTENQPQHF
.	TRBD2	TRBV5-4	TRBJ2-7	TGTGCCAGCAGCTTGAACGGCGGGGGGTTCTTATCAGCCGGGCAGTACTTC	CASSLNGGGFLSAGQYF
.	.	TRBV7-9	TRBJ1-1	TGTGCCAGCAGCTCGGGAGGGGAGAAAGGCGCCAGGACTGAAGCTTTCTTT	CASSSGGEKGARTEAFF
.	.	TRBV7-2	TRBJ1-4	TGTGCCAGCAGCCCTGGACAGCTTATAAATGAAAAACTGTTTTTT	CASSPGQLINEKLFF
.	TRBD1	TRBV30	TRBJ2-3	TGTGCCAGCAAGACAGGGACGTTCACAGATACGCAGTATTTT	CASKTGTFTDTQYF
.	.	TRBV6-5	TRBJ2-5	TGTGCCAGCAGTCCCACTAGGATTGCCCAGTACTTC	CASSPTRIAQYF
once	.	TRBV30	TRBJ2-1	TGTGCCTGGAGTGCCAGGGGCCTCCTGGGCATTGAGCAGTTCTTC	CAWSARGLLGIEQFF
.	TRBD1	TRBV18	TRBJ1-4	TGTGCCAGCTCACTGCGACAGGGCACTAATGAAAAACTGTTTTTT	CASSLRQGTNEKLFF
.	TRBD1	TRBV7-2	TRBJ1-6	TGTGCCAGCAGCGGGGGACAGAGAAATTCACCCCTCCACTTT	CASSGGQRNSPLHF
.	TRBD1	TRBV18	TRBJ1-2	TGTGCCAGCTCACCACCCAGGGGGGACTATGGCTACACCTTC	CASSPPRGDYGYTF
.	.	TRBV14	TRBJ1-4	TGTGCCAGCAGCCAGAGAGGGCACGCAAATCCTCCCGAACTGTTTTTT	CASSQRGHANPPELFF
.	.	TRBV9	TRBJ2-5	TGTGCCAGCAGCGTAGCAGGGTCGGTGACCCAGTACTTC	CASSVAGSVTQYF
.	TRBD1	TRBV5-1	TRBJ1-1	TGCGCCAGCAGCTTCGGGGGACAGGACACTGAAGCTTTCTTT	CASSFGGQDTEAFF
.	TRBD1	TRBV23-1	TRBJ2-1	TGCGCCAGCAGTCAACAGGGGGCTTGGCTAGACGGTGAGCAGTTCTTC	CASSQQGAWLDGEQFF
.	.	TRBV27	TRBJ2-2	TGTGCCACCAGGTTTAGGGGGGGATGGGCCGGGGAGCTGTTTTTT	CATRFRGGWAGELFF
.	.	TRBV9	TRBJ1-3	TGTGCCAGCAGTGCGACTCCTCCTGGAAACACCATATATTTT	CASSATPPGNTIYF
.	.	TRBV27	TRBJ1-6	TGTGCCAGCAGTTTATCGGTCAGAGGTAATTCACCCCTCCACTTT	CASSLSVRGNSPLHF
.	.	TRBV10-3	TRBJ1-2	TGTGCCATCAGTGATTCCAGGGGAAACTATGGCTACACCTTC	CAISDSRGNYGYTF
once	.	TRBV5-1	TRBJ1-1	TGCGCCAGCAGCTCTGGGCCGAGCACTGAAGCTTTCTTT	CASSSGPSTEAFF
.	TRBD2	TRBV6-5	TRBJ2-7	TGTGCCAGCATTCCTAGCGGGAACGGTTACGAGCAGTACTTC	CASIPSGNGYEQYF
.	.	TRBV6-5	TRBJ1-2	TGTGCCAGCAGTTACGGGCTCATTGGGGCGAGCTATGGCTACACCTTC	CASSYGLIGASYGYTF